This T cell receptor (beta chain) was sequenced during a study of regulatory T cells in long-lasting Graves disease. This clonotype has more than one count but fewer than ten. iRepertoire HTBI primers and Arm-PCR of CDR3 regions built TCR beta libraries. TCRdb ran MiXCR on the multiplex PCR reads and lists one entry per CDR3 protein. The sample has hundreds of thousands of distinct CDR3 sequences, roughly a fifth seen once. V gave up 5 bases and J gave up 9 bases, with 14 bases separating them. The germline V gene encodes CDR1 MNHEY and CDR2 SMNVEV (reference sequence). The CDR3 runs to 14 residues. Time point given: persistent/refractory GD, antithyroid drugs over 5 years with positive TRAb. TCR sequences were obtained from RNA taken from PBMCs.

The chain combines TRBV27 with TRBJ1-6; tentative D call: TRBD1 (6 bases). This sequence was found in a female donor with Graves disease. The specimen comprised peripheral blood mononuclear cells (PBMCs), sampled when the disease was refractory, from a patient treated with antithyroid drugs. DNA for the CDR3: TGTGCCAGCAGTCGGGGACTCAGGGGTTCACCCCTCCACTTT. Its protein is CASSRGLRGSPLHF.